A selection of T cell receptor beta chains follows, all from one sample in a study of response to subunit inactivated influenza vaccine. TCRdb recomputed calls from the RT-PCR reads with MiXCR, one row per CDR3 protein. This table has roughly 500,000 distinct CDR3 sequences, about 17% appearing once. This material consisted of CD4+ T cells sorted from PBMCs, taken roughly 24 months after vaccination. The origin of the receptors is a man aged 45 to 75 who received an inactivated influenza vaccine. The CDR3 runs from the conserved cysteine through the conserved F or W. The D gene is left open where the match is weak. For some rows the clone size is stated as once, few or many, or as a class when expanded; others skip it.

clone size	V gene	D gene	J gene	CDR3 DNA	CDR3 protein
.	TRBV20-1	.	TRBJ2-1	TGCAGTGCTTCCAGTGCGAGCTCCTACAATGAGCAGTTCTTC	CSASSASSYNEQFF
.	TRBV20-1	.	TRBJ2-5	TGCAGTGCTGCCTCGGGCGAGACCCAGTACTTC	CSAASGETQYF
.	TRBV20-1	.	TRBJ1-2	TGCTGTGCTAGGAAAGGCAGTGGACATGCCGACGGGAACTATGGCTACACCTTC	CCARKGSGHADGNYGYTF
.	TRBV7-2	.	TRBJ2-1	TGTGCCAGCAGCTTAAGGACACTTTCCTACAATGAGCAGTTCTTC	CASSLRTLSYNEQFF
.	TRBV7-2	.	TRBJ2-5	TGTGCCAGCAGCTTAGCCCTCAAGACCCAGTACTTC	CASSLALKTQYF
.	TRBV20-1	TRBD1	TRBJ1-1	TGCAGTGCTAGAGGAACCCTGACAGGGGGGTTCACTGAAGCTTTCTTT	CSARGTLTGGFTEAFF
.	TRBV5-6	.	TRBJ2-5	TGTGCCAGCAGCTTGGCCTGGCAGATCCAAGAGACCCAGTACTTC	CASSLAWQIQETQYF
few	TRBV2	TRBD2	TRBJ2-7	TGTGCCAGCAGTGCCCCAAATCTGTGGGGGGGAACCTACGAGCAGTACTTC	CASSAPNLWGGTYEQYF
many	TRBV3-1	TRBD1	TRBJ1-1	TGTGCCAGCAGCTTCACAGGGGGAGGGACTGAAGCTTTCTTT	CASSFTGGGTEAFF
.	TRBV4-2	.	TRBJ2-7	TGTGCCAGCAGTAACGGCAGGTCCTACGAGCAGTACTTC	CASSNGRSYEQYF
few	TRBV6-1	.	TRBJ2-7	TGTGCCAGCAGTGCAGACAGGCTTCTCTCCTACGAGCAGTACTTC	CASSADRLLSYEQYF
few	TRBV20-1	TRBD1	TRBJ1-2	TGCAGTGCGTCAAAACCGGACAGGGCGAACTATGGCTACACCTTC	CSASKPDRANYGYTF
many	TRBV12-3/TRBV12-4	.	TRBJ2-3	TGTGCCAGCAGTTTATCGGGGTCAGATACGCAGTATTTT	CASSLSGSDTQYF
few	TRBV19	TRBD2	TRBJ2-3	TGTGCCAGTAGTAAAGCGACTAGCGGGAGAGGCACAGATACGCAGTATTTT	CASSKATSGRGTDTQYF
.	TRBV12-3/TRBV12-4	.	TRBJ1-2	TGTGCCAGCAGTTTGAAGGCGCACGGCTATGGCTACACCTTC	CASSLKAHGYGYTF